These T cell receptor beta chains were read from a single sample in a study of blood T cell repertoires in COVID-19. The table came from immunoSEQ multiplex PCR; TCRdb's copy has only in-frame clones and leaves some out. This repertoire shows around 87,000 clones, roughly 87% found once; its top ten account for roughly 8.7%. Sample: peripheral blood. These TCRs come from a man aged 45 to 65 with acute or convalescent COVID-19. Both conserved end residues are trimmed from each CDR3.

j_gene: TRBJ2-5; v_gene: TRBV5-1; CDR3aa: ASSLSEAGLETQY
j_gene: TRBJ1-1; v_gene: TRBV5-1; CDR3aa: ASSSGQLDTEAF
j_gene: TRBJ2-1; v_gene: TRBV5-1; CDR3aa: ASSGTGGGHNEQF
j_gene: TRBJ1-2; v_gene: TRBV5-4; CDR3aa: ASSEYRGVYGYT
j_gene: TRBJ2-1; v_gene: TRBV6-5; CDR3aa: ASSLVDWNNEQF
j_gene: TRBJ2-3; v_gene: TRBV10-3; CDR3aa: AIRTSGEGTDTQY
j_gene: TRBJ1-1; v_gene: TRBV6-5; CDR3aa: ASSRTENTEAF
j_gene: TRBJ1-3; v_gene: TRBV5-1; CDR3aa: ASSLDRGPGNTIY
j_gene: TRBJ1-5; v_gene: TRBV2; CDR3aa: ASGQGSFQPQH
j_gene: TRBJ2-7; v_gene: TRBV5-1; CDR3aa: ASSTGAYEQY
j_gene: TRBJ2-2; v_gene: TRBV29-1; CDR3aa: SARTANAGELF
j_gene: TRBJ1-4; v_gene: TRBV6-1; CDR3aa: ASSDEGDATNEKLF
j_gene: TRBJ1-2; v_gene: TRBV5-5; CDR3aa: ASSPVSSSNYGYT
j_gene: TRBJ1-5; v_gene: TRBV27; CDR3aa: ASSFSWTGSNQPQH
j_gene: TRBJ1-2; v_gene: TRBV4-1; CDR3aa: ASSQAPQQGAVGYT
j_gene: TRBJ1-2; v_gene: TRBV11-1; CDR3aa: ASSPEGQGGYT
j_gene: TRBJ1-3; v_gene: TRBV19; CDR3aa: ASSYLDGNTIY
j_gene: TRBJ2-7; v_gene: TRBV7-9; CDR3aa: ASSLASGRDEQY
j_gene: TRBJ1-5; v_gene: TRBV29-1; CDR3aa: SVAGMGGNQPQH
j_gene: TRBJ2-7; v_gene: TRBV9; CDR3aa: ASSPIAGGPYEQY
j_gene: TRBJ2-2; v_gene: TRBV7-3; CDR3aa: ASSLFAETNTGELF
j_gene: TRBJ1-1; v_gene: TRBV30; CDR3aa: AWRAGNTEAF
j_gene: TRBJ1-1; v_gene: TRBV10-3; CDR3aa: AISEWGRVTEAF
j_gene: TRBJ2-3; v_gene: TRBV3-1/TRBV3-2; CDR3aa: ASSPPPGQGSSGDTQY
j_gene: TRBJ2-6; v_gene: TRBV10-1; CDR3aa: ASAEGAGANVLT
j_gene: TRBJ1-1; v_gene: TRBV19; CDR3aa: ASSTGRPNTEAF
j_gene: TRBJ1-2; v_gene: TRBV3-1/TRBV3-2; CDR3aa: ASSQDLVANYGYT
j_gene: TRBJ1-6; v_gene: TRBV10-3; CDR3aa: AISPTGNSPLH
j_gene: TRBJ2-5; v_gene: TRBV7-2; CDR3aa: ASSLQEGGTQY
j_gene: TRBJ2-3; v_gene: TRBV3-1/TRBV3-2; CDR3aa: ASSHQGAGSDTQY
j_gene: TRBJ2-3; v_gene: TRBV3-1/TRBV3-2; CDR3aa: ASSRTGTSTDTQY
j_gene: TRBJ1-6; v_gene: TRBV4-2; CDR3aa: ASSQEGEGSPLH
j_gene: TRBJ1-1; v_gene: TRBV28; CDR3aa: ASSFFQGSSLTEAF
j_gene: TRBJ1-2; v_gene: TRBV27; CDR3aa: ASSFRGGEGGYT
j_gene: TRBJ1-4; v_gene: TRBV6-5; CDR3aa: ASRWDRLNEKLF
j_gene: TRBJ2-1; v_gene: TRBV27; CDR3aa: ASRNPGGRRDEQF
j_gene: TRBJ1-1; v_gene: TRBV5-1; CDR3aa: ASSPRTANTEAF
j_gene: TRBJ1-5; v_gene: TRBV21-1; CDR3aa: ASSRPPGGGGDDSNQPQH
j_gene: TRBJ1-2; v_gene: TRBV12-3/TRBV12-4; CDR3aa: ASTLGGYGYT
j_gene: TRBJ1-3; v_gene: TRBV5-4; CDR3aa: ASSLVSARGIGNTIY
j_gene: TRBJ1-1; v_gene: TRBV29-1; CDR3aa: SASGWRTEAF
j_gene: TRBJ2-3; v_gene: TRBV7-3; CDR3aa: ASSSLGDLIDTQY
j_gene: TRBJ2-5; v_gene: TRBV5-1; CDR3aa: ASSLAGGGETQY
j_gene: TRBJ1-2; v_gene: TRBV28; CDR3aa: ASRPGGGRYGYT
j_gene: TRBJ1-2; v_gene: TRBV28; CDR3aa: ASSLVSTVLDGYT
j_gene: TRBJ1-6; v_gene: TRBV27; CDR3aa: ASSFRENNSPLH
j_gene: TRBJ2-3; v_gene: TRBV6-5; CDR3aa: ASTPQPYSTDTQY
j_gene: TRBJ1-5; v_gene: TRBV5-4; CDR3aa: ASSLAGAGNQPQH
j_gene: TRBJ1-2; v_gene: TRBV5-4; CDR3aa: ASSGVIGQSLGGYT
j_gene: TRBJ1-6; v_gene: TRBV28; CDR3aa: ASTTQGESYNSPLH
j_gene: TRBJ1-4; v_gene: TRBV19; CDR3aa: ASTNIRSGTNEKLF
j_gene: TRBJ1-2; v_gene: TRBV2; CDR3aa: ASRDRGYGYT
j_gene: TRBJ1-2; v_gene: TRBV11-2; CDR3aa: ASSLGGQAGYGYT
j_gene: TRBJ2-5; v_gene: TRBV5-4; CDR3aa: ASSLSLQGGRTQY
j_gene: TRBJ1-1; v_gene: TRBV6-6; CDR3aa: ASSSSYGGMNTEAF
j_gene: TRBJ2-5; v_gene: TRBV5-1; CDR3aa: ASSPGTSGQETQY
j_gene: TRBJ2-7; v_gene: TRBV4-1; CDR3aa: ASSQGDRGVSEQY
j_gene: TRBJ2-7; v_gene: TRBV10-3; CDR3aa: AISESTTGGASRYEQY
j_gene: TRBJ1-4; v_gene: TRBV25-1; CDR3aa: ASSPVGLEKLF